This T cell receptor (beta chain) was observed in a study of lymphopenia after photon versus proton radiotherapy. Points from the study as a whole: After lymphocyte nadir, photon-treated repertoires showed oligoclonal expansion, especially CD8+ Temra. Better survival with proton therapy was suggested as possible, not demonstrated.

Turning to this clone: The target antigen is unknown.

Clones were sequenced by immunoSEQ multiplex PCR, and TCRdb holds only the in-frame ones, with some missing. This sample carries 65,000 to 85,000 clones, 80% to 95% of them seen once, and the ten largest clones take approximately 2%. The CDR3 sequence is 16 residues long. Germline loops: CDR1 SGHVS, CDR2 FNYEAQ. Deletions cut 1 base from V and 1 base from J, with 13 bases between. Sequencing used peripheral blood, obtained from a patient treated with photon-based radiotherapy. The chain carries TRBV7-6 and TRBJ1-1; D remains unclear. The receptor's source is a woman between 40 and 50 years old with cholangiocarcinoma. In nucleotides, the CDR3 is TGTGCCAGCAGCTTAGACCCCAGTAGTGGGAACACTGAAGCTTTCTTT. Translated, it gives CASSLDPSSGNTEAFF.